The next 17 T cell receptor beta chains were all read from a single sample in a study of blood T cell repertoires in COVID-19 (TCRdb year 2020). Receptor libraries were prepared by the immunoSEQ multiplex PCR assay. TCRdb obtained this table from immuneACCESS and retained in-frame rearrangements with V and J assigned. These tables miss some clones; where compared with another copy, unresolved V genes account for less than half of the shortfall, and the remainder is unexplained. This sample lists approximately 310,000 clones; approximately 88% were detected once. The ten largest clonotypes hold 5.2% of the sample. The specimen was PBMCs or T cells enriched from blood (not recorded which). Receptor source: a man between 60 and 70 years old who had recovered from COVID-19.

V is TRBV5-1 and J is TRBJ2-5, with TRBD1 matching over 7 bases. CDR1 is SGHRS, CDR2 YFSETQ, per germline. V lost 0 bases to trimming and J lost 5 bases; unmatched junction nucleotides: 7. This CDR3 contains 15 residues. Here the CDR3 reads CASSLGDSGAETQYF. The CDR3 DNA follows: TGCGCCAGCAGCTTGGGGGACAGCGGCGCGGAGACCCAGTACTTC.

This chain links TRBV24-1 with TRBJ2-7, with D perhaps matching TRBD2 (6 bases). Germline V lookup: CDR1 KGHDR, CDR2 SFDVKD. This CDR3 spans 14 amino acids. Trimming left V 4 bases short and J 1 base short, with 10 bases between. The CDR3 coding sequence is TGTGCCACCAGTGAACATGGGACTTCCTACGAGCAGTACTTC. This sequence encodes CATSEHGTSYEQYF.

This rearrangement joins TRBV9 to TRBJ1-3; 10 bases are shared with TRBD1. The CDR3 is 16 residues long. Per germline, CDR1 SGDLS and CDR2 YYNGEE. Trimming removed 3 bases from V and 3 bases from J; junction bases left unmatched: 6. CDR3 nucleotide sequence: TGTGCCAGCAGCGCTCGGGACAGGGGTGTTGGAAACACCATATATTTT. It translates to CASSARDRGVGNTIYF.

The CDR3 region has the DNA TGTGCCAGCAGCTATAGGACAGGAGGAAGTAATTCACCCCTCCACTTT. Protein: CASSYRTGGSNSPLHF. This sequence joins TRBV5-5 and TRBJ1-6, with 7 bases matching TRBD1. This CDR3 has 16 amino acids. V lost 3 bases, J lost 6 bases, and 9 bases stayed unmatched. CDR1 is SGHKS and CDR2 is YYEKEE in the germline V gene (reference sequence).

V usage is TRBV5-1 and J usage is TRBJ2-5, with 10 bases that match TRBD2. CDR1 and CDR2 from the germline V gene are SGHRS and YFSETQ. V dropped 2 bases and J dropped 5; count of bases not matched to a gene: 9. This CDR3 has 16 amino acids. The CDR3 spells CASSFTTGTSVETQYF. The CDR3, as DNA: TGCGCCAGCAGCTTTACGACCGGGACTAGCGTTGAGACCCAGTACTTC.

This chain links TRBV2 with TRBJ1-1; D is unclear. Germline assignment: CDR1 SNHLY and CDR2 FYNNEI. Trimming cost V 4 bases and J 7 bases, with 13 bases left between them. The CDR3 spans 13 residues. The CDR3 coding sequence is TGTGCCAGCAGTGGAGACATCTTAGGTGAAGCTTTCTTT. Its translation is CASSGDILGEAFF.

J is TRBJ2-7 and V is TRBV6-5; D call uncertain. This CDR3 is built from 14 residues. The V end was cut by 6 bases, the J end by 5 bases, with 17 bases between. Germline V gives CDR1 MNHEY, CDR2 SVGAGI. CDR3 sequence: CASRVSQRGDEQYF. Written as DNA, the CDR3 is TGTGCCAGCAGAGTTAGTCAGCGAGGTGACGAGCAGTACTTC.

The chain uses TRBV6-5 and TRBJ2-1, with D perhaps matching TRBD2 (5 bases). The ends were cut back, 8 bases at V and 3 bases at J, with 11 bases in the middle. Germline lookup yields CDR1 MNHEY and CDR2 SVGAGI. This CDR3 region has 13 residues. Here the CDR3 DNA reads TGTGCCAGCGCTAACGACTACTACAATGAGCAGTTCTTC. Translation: CASANDYYNEQFF.

CDR3 coding DNA: TGTGCCAGCAGTACCTCAACCAACCCGACTAGCGGGAGGGCGGGTGAGCAGTTCTTC. It is translated as CASSTSTNPTSGRAGEQFF. V gene TRBV27 combines with J gene TRBJ2-1, with 14 bases that match TRBD2. Unmatched junction bases numbered 18, after V lost 5 bases and J lost 9 bases. Germline lookup yields CDR1 MNHEY and CDR2 SMNVEV (reference sequence). The CDR3 is 19 residues long.

The rearrangement links TRBV5-1 to TRBJ1-4; D perhaps matches TRBD1 (5 bases). V was cut by 4 bases and J by 1 base, with 11 bases left in between. Germline loops: CDR1 SGHRS, CDR2 YFSETQ. The CDR3 has 15 residues. CDR3 amino acids: CASSPSGKTNEKLFF. The CDR3 coding sequence is TGCGCCAGCAGCCCCTCAGGGAAAACTAATGAAAAACTGTTTTTT.

The CDR3 nucleotides read TGCGCCAGCAGCCAAGGGCTTGGGACTAGCGGGAGACATGAGCAGTTCTTC. Its protein product is CASSQGLGTSGRHEQFF. This rearrangement joins TRBV4-3 to TRBJ2-1; 14 bases map to TRBD2. The CDR3 totals 17 residues. Germline trimming cut 1 base from V and 8 bases from J; bases unmatched to any gene: 7. Germline CDR1 and CDR2: LGHNA and YSLEER.

This clone was recorded a few times. CDR3 sequence (DNA): TGTGCCAGCAGGGAAAGCGGGAGGGACGAGCAGTACTTC. It encodes CASRESGRDEQYF. The rearrangement links TRBV28 to TRBJ2-7; 10 positions match TRBD2. This CDR3 spans 13 amino acids. Trimming removed 6 bases from V and 5 bases from J; junction bases left unmatched: 4. Germline assignment: CDR1 MDHEN and CDR2 SYDVKM.

This sequence joins TRBV13 and TRBJ1-4, with TRBD1 identical over 7 bases. CDR1 is PRHDT and CDR2 is FYEKMQ in the germline V gene (reference sequence). The V gene end was trimmed by 4 bases and the J gene end by 5 bases; junction bases not matched to a gene: 4. This CDR3 region has 14 residues. The CDR3 region has the DNA TGTGCCAGCAGCTCGTCGGGACAGAATGAAAAACTGTTTTTT. Translation: CASSSSGQNEKLFF.

This clone was detected a few times. The chain recombines TRBV18 with TRBJ2-1; D possibly corresponds to TRBD1 (5 bases). CDR1 KGHSH and CDR2 LQKENI come from the germline V gene. The CDR3 runs 19 residues. Trimming shortened V by 0 bases and J by 3 bases, and 21 bases separated the two germline ends. CDR3 nucleotides: TGTGCCAGCTCACCACCTATTCCAGGGCCGGCCAACGGCTACAATGAGCAGTTCTTC. It specifies CASSPPIPGPANGYNEQFF.

The V and J genes are TRBV28 and TRBJ1-1; D is unresolved. V was clipped by 2 bases and J by 0 bases, with 7 bases between them. The CDR3 extends over 14 amino acids. In germline, CDR1 is MDHEN, CDR2 SYDVKM. CDR3 coding DNA: TGTGCCAGCAGTTTAAGAGCTCTGAACACTGAAGCTTTCTTT. Translation gives CASSLRALNTEAFF. Filled out from reference TRBV28 and TRBJ1-1, the complete variable domain reads DVKVTQSSRYLVKRTGEKVFLECVQDMDHENMFWYRQDPGLGLRLIYFSYDVKMKEKGDIPEGYSVSREKKERFSLILESASTNQTSMYLCASSLRALNTEAFFGQGTRLTVV.

V usage is TRBV5-1 and J usage is TRBJ1-4; D not certain. CDR3 length: 14 residues. V was trimmed by 2 bases and J by 7 bases, leaving 12 bases between them. Germline CDR1 SGHRS, CDR2 YFSETQ. CDR3 DNA: TGCGCCAGCAGCTTAGAGGCCTGGAGTGAAAAACTGTTTTTT. As protein: CASSLEAWSEKLFF.

The chain combines TRBV4-1 with TRBJ2-2; TRBD1 might be the D (5 bases). V was clipped by 2 bases and J by 8 bases, with 15 bases between them. This CDR3 region has 15 residues. Germline V gene sequence: CDR1 MGHRA, CDR2 YSYEKL. The chain's CDR3 is CASSQKDKEAGELFF. The CDR3 nucleotides are TGCGCCAGCAGCCAAAAGGACAAGGAAGCGGGGGAGCTGTTTTTT.